The clone carrying this TCR beta chain occurred a few times. Its target is unknown. This entry comes from a study of T-cell memory formation after mild COVID-19. Study conclusions and caveats: There was a balanced CD4/CD8 profile in clones contracting day 15 to 85, and later expanders leaned CD4+. The authors did not confirm SARS-CoV-2 specificity of second-wave clones peaking day 37. Prior to infection, memory already included some responding clones, suggesting cross-reactive memory joined.

TCRdb analysed the 5' RACE reads with MiXCR anew, one entry per CDR3 protein. Counted here are 410,000 or so distinct CDR3 sequences, around 22% occurring once; the ten biggest clones make up roughly 13%. The TCR comes from an adult woman who had mild COVID-19 (a few samples of this study predate the infection). Cell type and time point are not known. Material: PBMCs or a T cell subset sorted from them (not recorded which).

CDR3 sequence: CASKTGGETQYF. CDR3 DNA: TGTGCCAGCAAAACCGGGGGGGAGACCCAGTACTTC. The V gene is TRBV6-2 or TRBV6-3, the J gene TRBJ2-5; the match to TRBD2 covers 7 bases. The CDR3 contains 12 residues. CDR1 is MNHEY and CDR2 is SVGEGT in the germline V gene. The V segment lost 7 bases and the J segment 5 bases; nucleotides outside the gene matches: 4.